One and the same sample provided the 6 T cell receptor beta chains below, sequenced in a study of radiation and T cells in renal cell carcinoma. Time point of the sample: baseline pretreatment blood. Regarding treatment: 15 Gy SBRT to primary tumor, nephrectomy 4 weeks later. Sequencing used immunoSEQ multiplex PCR; TCRdb keeps in-frame clones, though not all of them. The profile covers 45,000 to 65,000 clones, with over 70% appearing a single time and 7.3% taken by the ten largest. The sample in question was blood, obtained from a patient whose treatment included radiotherapy and nephrectomy. These TCRs come from a man aged 55 to 69 with renal cell carcinoma.

This clone was found a few times. J is TRBJ2-1 and V is TRBV19; TRBD2 matches at 13 bases. From germline, CDR1 is LNHDA and CDR2 SQIVND (reference sequence). V lost 6 bases to trimming and J lost 7 bases; unmatched junction nucleotides: 6. CDR3 size: 15 residues. CDR3 nucleotide sequence: TGTGCCAGTAGCTACCCGACTAGCGGGAGGAATGAGCAGTTCTTC. It specifies CASSYPTSGRNEQFF. Based on the CDR3 plus reference TRBV19 and TRBJ2-1, the full variable domain is DGGITQSPKYLFRKEGQNVTLSCEQNLNHDAMYWYRQDPGQGLRLIYYSQIVNDFQKGDIAEGYSVSREKKESFPLTVTSAQKNPTAFYLCASSYPTSGRNEQFFGPGTRLTVL.

The CDR3 nucleotides are TGTGCCAGCAGTCAAAGATCGAGGGGTAGTCGCACTGAAGCTTTCTTT. Amino acids: CASSQRSRGSRTEAFF. This chain links TRBV13 with TRBJ1-1; D might be TRBD1 (5 bases). With 6 bases removed from V and 4 bases from J, the gap between germline ends came to 21 bases. The length of the CDR3 is 16 residues. Germline CDR1 is PRHDT and CDR2 is FYEKMQ (reference sequence).

The chain links TRBV9 to TRBJ2-5; D gene uncertain. The better agreement between TRBJ2-7 and the DNA end casts doubt on the J call. CDR1 and CDR2 (germline): SGDLS, YYNGEE. This CDR3 has 14 amino acids. The CDR3 DNA is TGTGCCAGCAGCGCGTCGGACCCCGGCTACGAGCAGTACTTC. Protein: CASSASDPGYEQYF.

The gene calls are TRBV19 and TRBJ1-2, with D possibly TRBD1 on 6 matching bases. This CDR3 contains 14 residues. Germline V gene sequence: CDR1 LNHDA, CDR2 SQIVND (reference sequence). Trimming removed 3 bases at V and 6 bases at J, with 14 bases between. CDR3 coding DNA: TGTGCCAGTAGTATCGCGGGGGGCCCCGATGGCTACACCTTC. Its translation is CASSIAGGPDGYTF.

The chain recombines TRBV19 with TRBJ1-1, with D tentatively TRBD1 (6 bases). CDR3 length: 13 residues. Trimming removed 0 bases at V and 8 bases at J, with 10 bases between. Germline CDR1 reads LNHDA; CDR2 reads SQIVND (reference sequence). This CDR3 is CASSIDRQVEAFF. CDR3 nucleotide sequence: TGTGCCAGTAGTATAGATAGACAGGTCGAAGCTTTCTTT. Full variable domain (remainder filled in from reference TRBV19 and TRBJ1-1): DGGITQSPKYLFRKEGQNVTLSCEQNLNHDAMYWYRQDPGQGLRLIYYSQIVNDFQKGDIAEGYSVSREKKESFPLTVTSAQKNPTAFYLCASSIDRQVEAFFGQGTRLTVV.

This clone was recorded once. At the DNA level, this CDR3 is encoded by other sequences in the same sample as well. The gene calls are TRBV19 and TRBJ2-5; 8 nucleotides line up with TRBD1. This CDR3 is 14 amino acids long. V was pared by 8 bases and J by 4 bases, with 9 bases of the junction left unmatched. CDR1 LNHDA and CDR2 SQIVND come from the germline V gene (reference sequence). The CDR3 DNA reads TGTGCCAGTGGGGGACAGGATCTGGGAGAGACCCAGTACTTC. Protein: CASGGQDLGETQYF.